These T cell receptor beta chains were read from a single sample in a study of cytomegalovirus exposure and HLA in healthy donors. Only in-frame clones appear in the TCRdb table, and some are missing; sequencing was by immunoSEQ multiplex PCR. This table has approximately 130,000 clones, 81% appearing once. Sequenced input: PBMCs. The receptors were gathered from a man aged 18 to 30 in good health and CMV-seronegative. Each CDR3 is given with its conserved first and last residue. The D gene is left open where the match is weak. Rows give clone size only sometimes, using once, few, many, or a class for an expanded clone.

D gene,clone size,J gene,V gene,CDR3 protein,CDR3 DNA
TRBD1,NA,TRBJ2-1,TRBV10-1,CASSPDRDNEQFF,TGCGCCAGCAGTCCCGACAGGGACAATGAGCAGTTCTTC
NA,NA,TRBJ2-1,TRBV11-3,CASSWGVSYNEQFF,TGTGCCAGCAGCTGGGGGGTCTCCTACAATGAGCAGTTCTTC
NA,NA,TRBJ2-1,TRBV7-9,CASPTGLAVNEQFF,TGTGCCAGCCCCACAGGGCTAGCTGTTAATGAGCAGTTCTTC
NA,NA,TRBJ1-5,TRBV4-3,CASSQRRAGVMPQHF,TGCGCCAGCAGCCAACGACGGGCGGGGGTTATGCCCCAGCATTTT
NA,few,TRBJ1-1,TRBV5-1,CASRSVNTEAFF,TGCGCCAGCAGATCGGTGAACACTGAAGCTTTCTTT
TRBD1,NA,TRBJ1-2,TRBV30,CAWNPGGPGYTF,TGTGCCTGGAACCCAGGGGGCCCAGGCTACACCTTC
NA,NA,TRBJ1-1,TRBV4-2,CASSLGGGMNTEAFF,TGTGCCAGCAGCCTCGGGGGAGGAATGAACACTGAAGCTTTCTTT
NA,once,TRBJ1-3,TRBV7-2,CASSRYWTDGNTIYF,TGTGCCAGCAGCAGATACTGGACAGACGGAAACACCATATATTTT
NA,NA,TRBJ2-1,TRBV5-1,CASSLALGGSYNEQFF,TGCGCCAGCAGCTTGGCTCTGGGGGGCTCCTACAATGAGCAGTTCTTC
TRBD1,NA,TRBJ1-6,TRBV6-6,CASSRQGFDNSPLHF,TGTGCCAGCAGTCGACAGGGTTTCGATAATTCACCCCTCCACTTT
TRBD1,few,TRBJ1-1,TRBV4-1,CASSHRGYTEAFF,TGCGCCAGCAGCCACAGGGGGTACACTGAAGCTTTCTTT
NA,NA,TRBJ2-7,TRBV14,CASSLTGQRIDEQYF,TGTGCCAGCAGCCTGACAGGTCAGAGGATCGACGAGCAGTACTTC
NA,NA,TRBJ1-2,TRBV5-1,CASSLSLTEHYGYTF,TGCGCCAGCAGCTTATCGTTGACGGAGCACTATGGCTACACCTTC
NA,NA,TRBJ2-7,TRBV7-5,CARSLGSQAYEQYF,TGTGCCAGAAGCTTAGGGAGTCAAGCCTACGAGCAGTACTTC
TRBD2,NA,TRBJ2-3,TRBV13,CASSLLAGSLGGDTQYF,TGTGCCAGCAGCTTACTAGCGGGGAGTCTAGGTGGAGATACGCAGTATTTT
NA,NA,TRBJ1-1,TRBV10-3,CAISQTGNTEAFF,TGTGCCATCAGCCAGACAGGGAACACTGAAGCTTTCTTT
TRBD1,NA,TRBJ2-7,TRBV7-2,CASSPIGTGSSYEQYF,TGTGCCAGCAGCCCGATCGGGACAGGGTCCTCCTACGAGCAGTACTTC
NA,NA,TRBJ1-4,TRBV18,CASSPKLRGEGEKLFF,TGTGCCAGCTCACCAAAACTCAGAGGGGAGGGTGAAAAACTGTTTTTT
TRBD1,once,TRBJ2-3,TRBV7-7,CASSLGQGPLTDTQYF,TGTGCCAGCAGCTTAGGACAGGGGCCTCTCACAGATACGCAGTATTTT
NA,NA,TRBJ2-7,TRBV5-1,CASSSRNRANEQYF,TGCGCCAGCAGCTCAAGAAACAGGGCAAACGAGCAGTACTTC
NA,NA,TRBJ1-2,TRBV7-6,CASSLAGGRGYTF,TGTGCCAGCAGCTTAGCCGGGGGTCGGGGCTACACCTTC
NA,NA,TRBJ2-7,TRBV11-3,CASSPDRVSYEQYF,TGTGCCAGCAGCCCGGACAGAGTCTCCTACGAGCAGTACTTC
TRBD2,NA,TRBJ2-3,TRBV5-4,CASSLIGLAGTDTQYF,TGTGCCAGCAGCTTAATAGGACTAGCGGGCACAGATACGCAGTATTTT